This TCR beta chain was sequenced during a study of OX40 agonist ivuxolimab in advanced cancers. Broader study findings: Not determined was the antigen specificity of the expanded peripheral T cells.

The table lists this clone with a count of one. The antigen is undetermined. Assay: immunoSEQ multiplex PCR; the TCRdb copy retains only in-frame clones and omits some. The sample shows about 73,000 clones, about nine tenths of them seen only once. CDR1 ENHRY and CDR2 SYGVKD come from the germline V gene. With V trimmed by 3 bases and J by 7 bases, 5 bases remained unmatched. CDR3 length: 15 residues. The chain carries TRBV10-3 and TRBJ2-2, with 10 bases lining up with TRBD1. The TCR was taken from an adult with an advanced solid tumor such as melanoma, head and neck, liver or kidney cancer. The input for sequencing was CD4+ or CD8+ T cells sorted from blood, taken in a trial of the OX40 agonist ivuxolimab. The CDR3: CAISERTGGVGELFF. CDR3 bases: TGTGCCATCAGTGAAAGGACAGGGGGTGTCGGGGAGCTGTTTTTT.